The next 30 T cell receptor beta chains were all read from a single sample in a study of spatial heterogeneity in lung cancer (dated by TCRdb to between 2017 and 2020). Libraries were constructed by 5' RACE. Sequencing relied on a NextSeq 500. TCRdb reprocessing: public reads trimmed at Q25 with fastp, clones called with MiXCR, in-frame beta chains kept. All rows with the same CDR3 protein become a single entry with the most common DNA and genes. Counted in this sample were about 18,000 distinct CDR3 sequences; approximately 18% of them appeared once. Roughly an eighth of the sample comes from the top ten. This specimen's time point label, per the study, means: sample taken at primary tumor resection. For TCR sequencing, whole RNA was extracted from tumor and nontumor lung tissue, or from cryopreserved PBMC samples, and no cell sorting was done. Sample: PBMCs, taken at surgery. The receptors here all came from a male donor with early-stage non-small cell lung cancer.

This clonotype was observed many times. The CDR3: CASSLTGVAGELFF. Here the CDR3 DNA reads TGTGCCAGCAGCCTGACAGGGGTTGCCGGGGAGCTGTTTTTT. This chain links TRBV11-3 with TRBJ2-2; TRBD1 agrees at 8 bases. Trimming took 5 bases from V and 6 from J; bases not matched to a gene: 5. The CDR3 loop spans 14 amino acids. CDR1 and CDR2 from the germline V gene are SGHNT and YENEEA.

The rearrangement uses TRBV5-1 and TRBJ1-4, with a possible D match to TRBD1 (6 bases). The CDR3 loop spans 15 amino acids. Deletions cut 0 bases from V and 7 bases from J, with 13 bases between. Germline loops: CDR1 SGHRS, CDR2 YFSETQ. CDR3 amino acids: CASSLAGEPTEKLFF. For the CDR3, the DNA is TGCGCCAGCAGCTTGGCAGGGGAACCCACTGAAAAACTGTTTTTT.

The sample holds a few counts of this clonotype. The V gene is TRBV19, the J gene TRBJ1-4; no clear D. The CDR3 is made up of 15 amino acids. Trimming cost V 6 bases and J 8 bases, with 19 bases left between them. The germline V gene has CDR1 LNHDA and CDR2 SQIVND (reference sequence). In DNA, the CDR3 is TGTGCCAGTAGCCCTTTAGGGTCACAAATGGAAAAACTGTTTTTT. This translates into CASSPLGSQMEKLFF.

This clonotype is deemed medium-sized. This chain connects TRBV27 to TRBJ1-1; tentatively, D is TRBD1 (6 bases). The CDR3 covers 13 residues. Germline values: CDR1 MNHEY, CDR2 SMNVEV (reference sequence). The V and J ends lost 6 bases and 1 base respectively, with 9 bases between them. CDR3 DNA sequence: TGTGCCAGCAGATGGGGGCCGAACACTGAAGCTTTCTTT. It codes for CASRWGPNTEAFF.

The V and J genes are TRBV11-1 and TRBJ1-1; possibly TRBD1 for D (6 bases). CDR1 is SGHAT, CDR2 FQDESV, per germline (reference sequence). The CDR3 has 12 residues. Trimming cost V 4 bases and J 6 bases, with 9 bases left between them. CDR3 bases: TGTGCCAGCAGCTCAAACAGGGCTGAAGCTTTCTTT. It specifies CASSSNRAEAFF.

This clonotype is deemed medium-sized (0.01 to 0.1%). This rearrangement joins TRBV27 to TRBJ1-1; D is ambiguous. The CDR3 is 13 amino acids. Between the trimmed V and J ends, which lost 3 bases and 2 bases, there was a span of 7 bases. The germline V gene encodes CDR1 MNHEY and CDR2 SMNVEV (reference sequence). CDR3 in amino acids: CASSFTTNTEAFF. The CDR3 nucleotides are TGTGCCAGCAGTTTCACAACAAACACTGAAGCTTTCTTT.

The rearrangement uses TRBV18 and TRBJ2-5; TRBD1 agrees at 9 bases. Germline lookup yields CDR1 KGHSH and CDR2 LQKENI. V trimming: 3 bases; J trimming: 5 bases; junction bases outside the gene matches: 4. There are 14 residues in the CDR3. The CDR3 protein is CASSPPGQGETQYF. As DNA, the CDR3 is TGTGCCAGCTCACCCCCGGGACAGGGTGAGACCCAGTACTTC.

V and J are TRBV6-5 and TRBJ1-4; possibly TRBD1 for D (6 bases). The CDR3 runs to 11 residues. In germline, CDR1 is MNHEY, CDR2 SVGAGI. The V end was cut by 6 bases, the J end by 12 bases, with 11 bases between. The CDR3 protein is CASSSGGELFF. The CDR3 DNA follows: TGTGCCAGCAGCAGCGGGGGCGAACTGTTTTTT.

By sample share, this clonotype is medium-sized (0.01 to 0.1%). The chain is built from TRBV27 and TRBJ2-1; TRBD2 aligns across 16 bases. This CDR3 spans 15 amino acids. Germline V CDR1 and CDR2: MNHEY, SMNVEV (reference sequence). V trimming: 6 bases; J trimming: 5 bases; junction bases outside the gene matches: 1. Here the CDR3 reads CASRGLAGGDNEQFF. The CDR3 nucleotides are TGTGCCAGCAGGGGACTAGCGGGGGGGGACAATGAGCAGTTCTTC.

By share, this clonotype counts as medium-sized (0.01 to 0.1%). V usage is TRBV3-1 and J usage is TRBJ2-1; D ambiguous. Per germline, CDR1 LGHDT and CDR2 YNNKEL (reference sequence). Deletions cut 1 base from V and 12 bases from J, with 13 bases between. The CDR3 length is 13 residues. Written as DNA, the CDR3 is TGTGCCAGCAGCCAAGTCGGTACAGTGCTGCAGTTCTTC. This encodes CASSQVGTVLQFF.

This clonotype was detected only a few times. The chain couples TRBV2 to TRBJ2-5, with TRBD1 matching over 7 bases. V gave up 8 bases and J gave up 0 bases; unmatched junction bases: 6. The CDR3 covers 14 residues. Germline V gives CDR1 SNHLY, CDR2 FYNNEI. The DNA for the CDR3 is TGTGCCAGCCTCGACAGGGCTTACCAAGAGACCCAGTACTTC. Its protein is CASLDRAYQETQYF.

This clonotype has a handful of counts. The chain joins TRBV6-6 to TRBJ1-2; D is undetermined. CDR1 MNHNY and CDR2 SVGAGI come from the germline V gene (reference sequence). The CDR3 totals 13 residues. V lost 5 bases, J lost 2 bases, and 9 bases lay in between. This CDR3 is CASSPDVNYGYTF. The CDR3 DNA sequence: TGTGCCAGCAGTCCGGACGTAAACTATGGCTACACCTTC.

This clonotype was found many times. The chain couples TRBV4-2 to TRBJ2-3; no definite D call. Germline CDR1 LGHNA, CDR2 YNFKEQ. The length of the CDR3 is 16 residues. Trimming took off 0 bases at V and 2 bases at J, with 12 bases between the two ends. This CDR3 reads CASSQDERAYTDTQYF. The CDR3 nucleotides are TGTGCCAGCAGCCAAGATGAACGGGCCTACACAGATACGCAGTATTTT.

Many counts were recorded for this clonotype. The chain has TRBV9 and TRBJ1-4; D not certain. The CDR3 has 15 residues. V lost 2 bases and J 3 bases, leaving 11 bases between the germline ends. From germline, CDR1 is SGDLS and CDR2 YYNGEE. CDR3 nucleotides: TGTGCCAGCAGCGTTTCTGCTGGGTCTAATGAAAAACTGTTTTTT. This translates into CASSVSAGSNEKLFF. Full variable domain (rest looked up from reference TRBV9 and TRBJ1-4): DSGVTQTPKHLITATGQRVTLRCSPRSGDLSVYWYQQSLDQGLQFLIQYYNGEERAKGNILERFSAQQFPDLHSELNLSSLELGDSALYFCASSVSAGSNEKLFFGSGTQLSVL.

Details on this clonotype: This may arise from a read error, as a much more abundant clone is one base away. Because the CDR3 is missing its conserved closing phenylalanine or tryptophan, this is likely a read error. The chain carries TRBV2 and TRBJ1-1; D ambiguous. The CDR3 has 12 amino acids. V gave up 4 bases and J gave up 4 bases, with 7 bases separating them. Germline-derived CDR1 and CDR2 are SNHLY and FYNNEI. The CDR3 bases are TGTGCCAGCAGTGTAATGTTCACTGAAGCTTTCATT. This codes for CASSVMFTEAFI.

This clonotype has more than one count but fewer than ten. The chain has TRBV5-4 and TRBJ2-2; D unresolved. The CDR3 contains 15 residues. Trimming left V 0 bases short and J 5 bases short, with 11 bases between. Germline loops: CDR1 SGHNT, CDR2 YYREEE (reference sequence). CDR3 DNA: TGTGCCAGCAGCTTGGTCGCGGAAGGGACCGGGGAGCTGTTTTTT. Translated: CASSLVAEGTGELFF.

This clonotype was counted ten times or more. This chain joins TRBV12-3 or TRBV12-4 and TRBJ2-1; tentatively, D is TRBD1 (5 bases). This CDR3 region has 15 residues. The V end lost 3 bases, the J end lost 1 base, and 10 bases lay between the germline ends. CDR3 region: CASSFGQGSYNEQFF. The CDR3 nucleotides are TGTGCCAGCAGTTTCGGCCAGGGATCCTACAATGAGCAGTTCTTC.

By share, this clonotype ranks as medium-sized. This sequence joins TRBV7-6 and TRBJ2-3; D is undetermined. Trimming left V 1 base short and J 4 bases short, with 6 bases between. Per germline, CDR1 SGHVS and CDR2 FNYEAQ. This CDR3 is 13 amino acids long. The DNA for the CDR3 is TGTGCCAGCAGCTTAGTGCCAGCAGATACGCAGTATTTT. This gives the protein CASSLVPADTQYF.

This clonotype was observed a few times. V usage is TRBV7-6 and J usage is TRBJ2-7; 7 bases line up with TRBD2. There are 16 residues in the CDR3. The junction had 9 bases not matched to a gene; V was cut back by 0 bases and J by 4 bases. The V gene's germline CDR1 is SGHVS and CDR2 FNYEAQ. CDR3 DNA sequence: TGTGCCAGCAGCTTAGCCTCCGGGACTACGTTTTACGAGCAGTACTTC. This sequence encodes CASSLASGTTFYEQYF.

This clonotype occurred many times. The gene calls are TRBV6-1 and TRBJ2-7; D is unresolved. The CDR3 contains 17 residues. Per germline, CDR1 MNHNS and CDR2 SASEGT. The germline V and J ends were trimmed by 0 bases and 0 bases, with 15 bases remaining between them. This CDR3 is CASSEALRVVISYEQYF. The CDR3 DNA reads TGTGCCAGCAGTGAAGCGCTTCGGGTGGTGATCTCCTACGAGCAGTACTTC.

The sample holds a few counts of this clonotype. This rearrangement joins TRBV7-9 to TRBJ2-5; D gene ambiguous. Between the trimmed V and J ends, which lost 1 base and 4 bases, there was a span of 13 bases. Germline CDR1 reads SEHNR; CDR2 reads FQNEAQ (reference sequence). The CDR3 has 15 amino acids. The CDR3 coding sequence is TGTGCCAGCAGCTTAGTTCGGGCTATAGGAGAGACCCAGTACTTC. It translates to CASSLVRAIGETQYF.

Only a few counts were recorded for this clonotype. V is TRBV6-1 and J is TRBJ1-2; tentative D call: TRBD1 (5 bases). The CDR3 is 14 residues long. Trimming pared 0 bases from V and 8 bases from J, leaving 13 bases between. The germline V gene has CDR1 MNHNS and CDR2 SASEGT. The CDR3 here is CASSEAQGAEGYTF. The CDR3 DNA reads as TGTGCCAGCAGTGAAGCGCAAGGGGCGGAGGGCTACACCTTC.

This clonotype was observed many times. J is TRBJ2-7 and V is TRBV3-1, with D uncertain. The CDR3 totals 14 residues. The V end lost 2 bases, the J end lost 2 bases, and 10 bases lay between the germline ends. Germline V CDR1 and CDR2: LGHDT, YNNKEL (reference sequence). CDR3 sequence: CASSQIDWPYEQYF. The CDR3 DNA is TGTGCCAGCAGCCAAATCGACTGGCCCTACGAGCAGTACTTC.

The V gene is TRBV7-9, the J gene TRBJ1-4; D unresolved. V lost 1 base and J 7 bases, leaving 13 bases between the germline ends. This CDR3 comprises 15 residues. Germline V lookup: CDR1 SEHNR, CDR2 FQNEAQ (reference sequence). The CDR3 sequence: CASSLEMGRGEKLFF. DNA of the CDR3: TGTGCCAGCAGCTTAGAGATGGGCCGGGGTGAAAAACTGTTTTTT.

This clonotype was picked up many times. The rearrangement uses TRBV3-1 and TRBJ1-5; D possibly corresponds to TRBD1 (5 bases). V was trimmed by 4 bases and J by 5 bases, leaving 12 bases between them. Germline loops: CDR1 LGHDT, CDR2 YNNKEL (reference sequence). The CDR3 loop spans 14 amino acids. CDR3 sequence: CASSPSVGDQPQHF. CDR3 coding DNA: TGTGCCAGCAGCCCCTCCGTGGGGGATCAGCCCCAGCATTTT.

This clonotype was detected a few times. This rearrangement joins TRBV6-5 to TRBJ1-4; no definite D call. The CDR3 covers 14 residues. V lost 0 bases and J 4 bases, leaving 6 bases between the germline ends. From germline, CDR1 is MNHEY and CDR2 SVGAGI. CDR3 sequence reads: CASSYSHYNEKLFF. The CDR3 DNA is TGTGCCAGCAGTTACTCGCATTATAATGAAAAACTGTTTTTT.

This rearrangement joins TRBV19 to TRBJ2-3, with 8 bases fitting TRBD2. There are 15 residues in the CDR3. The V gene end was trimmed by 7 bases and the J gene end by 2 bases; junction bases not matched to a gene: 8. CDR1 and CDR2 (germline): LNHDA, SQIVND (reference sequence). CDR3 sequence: CASKTSGSLTDTQYF. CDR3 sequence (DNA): TGTGCCAGTAAGACCAGCGGGAGTCTCACAGATACGCAGTATTTT.

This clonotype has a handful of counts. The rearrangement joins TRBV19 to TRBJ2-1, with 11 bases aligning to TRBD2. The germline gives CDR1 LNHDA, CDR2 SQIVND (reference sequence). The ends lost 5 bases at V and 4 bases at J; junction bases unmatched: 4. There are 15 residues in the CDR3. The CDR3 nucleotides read TGTGCCAGTAGTTCCACTAGCGGGGGTTACAATGAGCAGTTCTTC. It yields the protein CASSSTSGGYNEQFF.

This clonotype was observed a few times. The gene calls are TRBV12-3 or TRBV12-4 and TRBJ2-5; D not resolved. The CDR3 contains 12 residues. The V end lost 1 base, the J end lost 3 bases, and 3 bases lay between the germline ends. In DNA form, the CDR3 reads TGTGCCAGCAGTTTAGAAGAAGAGACCCAGTACTTC. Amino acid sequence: CASSLEEETQYF.

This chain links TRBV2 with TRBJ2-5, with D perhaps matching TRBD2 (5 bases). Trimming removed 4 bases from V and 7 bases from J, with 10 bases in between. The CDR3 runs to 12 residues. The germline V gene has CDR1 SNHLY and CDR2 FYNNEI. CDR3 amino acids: CASSVLEGTQYF. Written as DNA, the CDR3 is TGTGCCAGCAGTGTGCTAGAGGGGACCCAGTACTTC. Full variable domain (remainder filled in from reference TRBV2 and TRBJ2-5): EPEVTQTPSHQVTQMGQEVILRCVPISNHLYFYWYRQILGQKVEFLVSFYNNEISEKSEIFDDQFSVERPDGSNFTLKIRSTKLEDSAMYFCASSVLEGTQYFGPGTRLLVL.